The sequence of this T cell receptor beta chain was determined in a study of cytomegalovirus exposure and HLA in healthy donors. Study conclusions and caveats: In a later analysis, across HLA loci, associated TCR counts were highest for DRB1, lowest for HLA-C.

This CDR3 region has 14 residues. With V trimmed by 0 bases and J by 5 bases, 4 bases remained unmatched. Germline lookup yields CDR1 SGHRS and CDR2 YFSETQ. Vbeta (60) and Jbeta (13) primers were used in the PCR. Assay used: immunoSEQ multiplex PCR; TCRdb lists only in-frame clones, some missing. The data contain some 150,000 clones, just under 65% of them singletons. As regards this clone: Its matching antigen is unknown.

This sequence joins TRBV5-1 and TRBJ2-5, with 7 bases matching TRBD2. The receptor comes from a woman aged 60-70 years in good health and CMV-seropositive. The sequencing sample was made of PBMCs. CDR3 protein: CASSLELAWETQYF. The CDR3, as DNA: TGCGCCAGCAGCTTGGAACTAGCGTGGGAGACCCAGTACTTC.